The 18 T cell receptor beta chains in this list originate from one sample, sequenced in a study of blood T cell repertoires in COVID-19. Data came from immunoSEQ multiplex PCR; TCRdb stores just in-frame clones and leaves some out. Of about 100,000 clones in the sample, approximately 91% were seen once. Sequencing was carried out using peripheral blood. The receptors shown here come from a man over 45 with acute or convalescent COVID-19.

The chain recombines TRBV7-2 with TRBJ1-5, with a weak D call TRBD1 (6 bases). Germline CDR1 SGHTA, CDR2 FQGNSA. V shed 3 bases and J shed 11 bases, with 17 bases lying between them. The CDR3 sequence is 14 residues long. The CDR3 sequence is CASSLTGFGSAQHF. The CDR3 DNA reads as TGTGCCAGCAGCTTGACAGGATTCGGGTCGGCCCAGCATTTT. The entire variable domain, with the rest obtained from reference TRBV7-2 and TRBJ1-5, is as follows: GAGVSQSPSNKVTEKGKDVELRCDPISGHTALYWYRQSLGQGLEFLIYFQGNSAPDKSGLPSDRFSAERTGGSVSTLTIQRTQQEDSAVYLCASSLTGFGSAQHFGDGTRLSIL.

The chain recombines TRBV19 with TRBJ1-2; D is unresolved. Between the trimmed V and J ends, which lost 6 bases and 3 bases, there was a span of 14 bases. The CDR3 has 14 residues. Germline CDR1 is LNHDA and CDR2 is SQIVND (reference sequence). For the CDR3, the DNA is TGTGCCAGTAGCCCCTCGATCACAGACTATGGCTACACCTTC. It codes for CASSPSITDYGYTF.

This clone was detected only once. The V and J genes are TRBV6-2 or TRBV6-3 and TRBJ2-2; 8 bases are shared with TRBD2. This CDR3 is 17 amino acids long. Looked up from germline, CDR1 is MNHEY and CDR2 is SVGEGT. V trimming: 4 bases; J trimming: 3 bases; junction bases outside the gene matches: 10. CDR3 bases: TGTGCCAGCAGTTCTCGACGGGGGGGCTGGGACACCGGGGAGCTGTTTTTT. Its translation is CASSSRRGGWDTGELFF.

This clone was recorded once. The J gene is TRBJ2-3, the V gene TRBV3-1 (or the pseudogene TRBV3-2), with a possible D match to TRBD2 (5 bases). From germline, CDR1 is LGHDT and CDR2 YNNKEL (reference sequence). V lost 2 bases and J lost 8, with 8 bases in between. The CDR3 spans 12 residues. In DNA form, the CDR3 reads TGTGCCAGCAGCCAAATGGGAGCTACGCAGTATTTT. Protein sequence: CASSQMGATQYF.

The CDR3 loop is CASSPRRENNSPLHF. The DNA for the CDR3 is TGTGCCAGCAGCCCGAGGAGGGAGAACAATTCACCCCTCCACTTT. V is TRBV9 and J is TRBJ1-6; D call uncertain. The CDR3 has 15 residues. CDR1 and CDR2 from the germline V gene are SGDLS and YYNGEE. V lost 4 bases and J 7 bases, leaving 15 bases between the germline ends. The variable domain in full, with the rest retrieved from reference TRBV9 and TRBJ1-6, is DSGVTQTPKHLITATGQRVTLRCSPRSGDLSVYWYQQSLDQGLQFLIQYYNGEERAKGNILERFSAQQFPDLHSELNLSSLELGDSALYFCASSPRRENNSPLHFGNGTRLTVT.

The rearrangement joins TRBV5-1 to TRBJ2-7; 11 bases map to TRBD1. Germline assignment: CDR1 SGHRS and CDR2 YFSETQ. Germline trimming cut 3 bases from V and 6 bases from J; bases unmatched to any gene: 5. The CDR3 spans 14 residues. CDR3 sequence: CASSSDRGRLEQYF. In DNA form, the CDR3 reads TGCGCCAGCAGCTCGGACAGGGGGCGTCTCGAGCAGTACTTC.

DNA for the CDR3: TGTGCCAGCCAAGATGGAGATGAAGCTTTCTTT. This codes for CASQDGDEAFF. The chain is built from TRBV19 and TRBJ1-1; D remains ambiguous. This CDR3 comprises 11 residues. The germline V gene encodes CDR1 LNHDA and CDR2 SQIVND (reference sequence). Trimming removed 9 bases from V and 7 bases from J, with 12 bases in between.

The chain's CDR3 is CASSFRRVYNEQFF. DNA for the CDR3: TGTGCCAGCAGCTTTCGGAGGGTCTACAATGAGCAGTTCTTC. The gene calls are TRBV11-3 and TRBJ2-1, with D possibly TRBD2 on 6 matching bases. CDR1 and CDR2 from the germline V gene are SGHNT and YENEEA. V was cut by 3 bases and J by 3 bases, with 9 bases left in between. The CDR3 sequence is 14 residues long. The variable domain in full, with the rest retrieved from reference TRBV11-3 and TRBJ2-1, is EAGVVQSPRYKIIEKKQPVAFWCNPISGHNTLYWYLQNLGQGPELLIRYENEEAVDDSQLPKDRFSAERLKGVDSTLKIQPAELGDSAVYLCASSFRRVYNEQFFGPGTRLTVL.

In this sample, this clone turned up once. This sequence joins TRBV9 and TRBJ1-3; TRBD1 matches at 9 bases. CDR3 length equals 14 residues. Unmatched junction bases numbered 8, after V lost 5 bases and J lost 8 bases. Germline V CDR1 and CDR2: SGDLS, YYNGEE. The CDR3 reads CASRGTGRTDTIYF. CDR3 DNA sequence: TGTGCCAGCAGGGGGACAGGGAGGACGGACACCATATATTTT.

The chain couples TRBV12-3 or TRBV12-4 to TRBJ1-1, with no clear D. The CDR3 sequence is 11 residues long. V was cut by 2 bases and J by 11 bases, with 9 bases left in between. CDR3 in amino acids: CASSLTTSAFF. The CDR3 DNA reads TGTGCCAGCAGTTTAACGACTAGCGCTTTCTTT.

This sequence joins TRBV11-2 and TRBJ1-5, with D hard to call. The V end lost 2 bases, the J end lost 8 bases, and 16 bases lay between the germline ends. From germline, CDR1 is SGHAT and CDR2 FQNNGV. The CDR3 extends over 15 amino acids. The CDR3 coding sequence is TGTGCCAGCAGCTTATCCCCGAGCCTCCAGGAGCCCCAGCATTTT. Amino acids: CASSLSPSLQEPQHF.

This sequence joins TRBV7-3 and TRBJ1-2; 7 positions agree with TRBD1. The germline CDR1 and CDR2 sequences are SGHTA and FQGTGA. The length of the CDR3 is 14 residues. V lost 5 bases, J lost 7 bases, and 10 bases stayed unmatched. The CDR3 loop is CASSPNRGGGGYTF. Here the CDR3 DNA reads TGTGCCAGCAGCCCAAACAGGGGTGGTGGTGGCTACACCTTC.

CDR3 residues: CASSADSLNTEAFF. CDR3 sequence (DNA): TGTGCCAGCAGCGCGGACAGTTTGAACACTGAAGCTTTCTTT. This chain connects TRBV11-3 to TRBJ1-1; D possibly corresponds to TRBD1 (6 bases). The CDR3 extends over 14 amino acids. V dropped 5 bases and J dropped 0 bases, with 10 bases sitting between them. Germline V gives CDR1 SGHNT, CDR2 YENEEA. Drawing the rest from reference TRBV11-3 and TRBJ1-1, the complete variable domain is EAGVVQSPRYKIIEKKQPVAFWCNPISGHNTLYWYLQNLGQGPELLIRYENEEAVDDSQLPKDRFSAERLKGVDSTLKIQPAELGDSAVYLCASSADSLNTEAFFGQGTRLTVV.

V and J are TRBV30 and TRBJ1-6; D is perhaps TRBD1 (5 bases). Germline CDR1 and CDR2: GTSNPN and SVGIG (reference sequence). The CDR3 runs to 15 residues. V was shortened by 7 bases and J by 6 bases, with 19 bases between the two germline ends. The CDR3 DNA follows: TGTGCCTCTACGAGCGGGGCAGGCTCTAATTCACCCCTCCACTTT. Protein sequence: CASTSGAGSNSPLHF.

The rearrangement joins TRBV6-1 to TRBJ1-5; D not resolved. V gave up 3 bases and J gave up 0 bases, with 15 bases separating them. Germline V gives CDR1 MNHNS, CDR2 SASEGT. This CDR3 has 17 amino acids. The CDR3 DNA sequence: TGTGCCAGCAGTGACCCGGGAAGTCGGGTTAGCAATCAGCCCCAGCATTTT. It specifies CASSDPGSRVSNQPQHF.

This chain uses TRBV4-1 with TRBJ1-1; D gene uncertain. This CDR3 has 15 residues. With 0 bases removed from V and 1 base from J, the gap between germline ends came to 9 bases. Germline loops: CDR1 MGHRA, CDR2 YSYEKL. CDR3 nucleotides: TGCGCCAGCAGCCAAGATTGGGCAGGGAACACTGAAGCTTTCTTT. It yields the protein CASSQDWAGNTEAFF.

This clone was seen just once. The chain couples TRBV2 to TRBJ1-5, with 9 bases matching TRBD1. This CDR3 spans 16 amino acids. J was trimmed by 2 bases and V by 3 bases; bases with no gene match: 5. Looked up from germline, CDR1 is SNHLY and CDR2 is FYNNEI. The CDR3 sequence: CASSDWTGAGNQPQHF. The CDR3 coding sequence is TGTGCCAGCAGTGATTGGACAGGGGCGGGCAATCAGCCCCAGCATTTT.

The chain combines TRBV6-5 with TRBJ1-2; 11 nucleotides match TRBD1. After removal of 6 bases from V and 6 bases from J, the junction contained 3 bases not matched to a gene. This CDR3 is built from 13 residues. CDR1 and CDR2 (germline): MNHEY, SVGAGI. CDR3: CASRWTGGHGYTF. CDR3 nucleotide sequence: TGTGCCAGCAGATGGACAGGGGGCCATGGCTACACCTTC.